Listed here are 26 T cell receptor beta chains from one sample, sequenced in a study of cytomegalovirus exposure and HLA in healthy donors. The study ran its PCR with 60 Vbeta and 13 Jbeta primers. Data came from immunoSEQ multiplex PCR; TCRdb stores just in-frame clones and leaves some out. Of 110,000 or so clones detected, 80% to 85% appear once; the ten largest clones hold under 2.5%. The source material was PBMCs. The receptors shown here come from a woman under 40 in good health and CMV-seronegative.

The genes are TRBV4-1 and TRBJ2-3; 10 bases map to TRBD2. Germline CDR1 and CDR2: MGHRA and YSYEKL. This CDR3 region has 15 residues. J was trimmed by 4 bases and V by 1 base; bases with no gene match: 2. This CDR3 is CASSQAAGGSDTQYF. CDR3 DNA sequence: TGCGCCAGCAGCCAAGCAGCGGGAGGGTCAGATACGCAGTATTTT.

The rearrangement links TRBV9 to TRBJ2-7; 10 bases map to TRBD2. The V segment lost 2 bases and the J segment 8 bases; nucleotides outside the gene matches: 7. Germline-derived CDR1 and CDR2 are SGDLS and YYNGEE. The CDR3 has 14 amino acids. DNA of the CDR3: TGTGCCAGCAGCGTGGGGGGACTAGCGCCTAAGCAGTACTTC. Encoded protein: CASSVGGLAPKQYF.

The chain links TRBV28 to TRBJ1-5; TRBD1 matches at 8 bases. The CDR3 is 16 residues long. Germline CDR1 reads MDHEN; CDR2 reads SYDVKM. After removal of 6 bases from V and 2 bases from J, the junction contained 9 bases not matched to a gene. The CDR3 sequence: CASRPDRDVGNQPQHF. CDR3 bases: TGTGCCAGCAGACCGGACAGGGACGTAGGCAATCAGCCCCAGCATTTT.

The V and J genes are TRBV5-6 and TRBJ1-1; no clear D gene. The CDR3 loop spans 16 amino acids. The V end was cut by 1 base, the J end by 5 bases, with 18 bases between. The germline V gene encodes CDR1 SGHDT and CDR2 YYEEEE. CDR3 amino acids: CASSLIVPGLATEAFF. The CDR3 region has the DNA TGTGCCAGCAGCTTGATTGTTCCGGGTTTAGCGACTGAAGCTTTCTTT.

This clone was found a few times. The rearrangement links TRBV29-1 to TRBJ1-2; D may be TRBD1 (6 bases). Germline V gives CDR1 SQVTM, CDR2 ANQGSEA. The CDR3 has 16 amino acids. V lost 1 base to trimming and J lost 4 bases, with 19 bases between them. DNA of the CDR3: TGCAGCGTTGAAGTGGGCCGGGGCAGGGGTAGCTATGGCTACACCTTC. Translation: CSVEVGRGRGSYGYTF.

This clone was seen a single time. This same CDR3 is encoded by further DNA sequences in the sample. The chain couples TRBV7-2 to TRBJ2-5; 7 bases are a match to TRBD2. Germline CDR1 reads SGHTA; CDR2 reads FQGNSA. With V trimmed by 5 bases and J by 1 base, 7 bases remained unmatched. This CDR3 is 15 amino acids long. CDR3 coding DNA: TGTGCCAGCAGCATGACCGGGACTACCCAAGAGACCCAGTACTTC. Amino acid sequence: CASSMTGTTQETQYF.

The chain carries TRBV7-8 and TRBJ1-6, with TRBD1 identical over 10 bases. V shed 5 bases and J 4 bases; nucleotides not matched to a gene: 14. Per germline, CDR1 SGHVS and CDR2 FQNEAQ. This CDR3 contains 19 residues. In DNA, the CDR3 is TGTGCCAGCAGCCTCACGGAGGGGACAGGGGCAGGATATAATTCACCCCTCCACTTT. Protein: CASSLTEGTGAGYNSPLHF.

There are a few counts of this clone. V usage is TRBV2 and J usage is TRBJ1-1; 7 positions agree with TRBD1. Germline lookup yields CDR1 SNHLY and CDR2 FYNNEI. The V gene end was trimmed by 9 bases and the J gene end by 5 bases; junction bases not matched to a gene: 9. The CDR3 extends over 13 amino acids. CDR3 coding DNA: TGTGCCAGTAGGGGGCTCGTGGTAACTGAAGCTTTCTTT. It is translated as CASRGLVVTEAFF.

The chain joins TRBV5-1 to TRBJ2-3; TRBD2 aligns across 12 bases. Germline values: CDR1 SGHRS, CDR2 YFSETQ. Trimming removed 4 bases from V and 3 bases from J; junction bases left unmatched: 6. The CDR3 is 16 amino acids. CDR3 residues: CASSGGLAGGTDTQYF. In DNA form, the CDR3 reads TGCGCCAGCAGCGGGGGACTAGCGGGTGGGACAGATACGCAGTATTTT.

The rearrangement joins TRBV29-1 to TRBJ1-2; the match to TRBD1 covers 8 bases. This CDR3 has 14 residues. Germline V gene data show CDR1 as SQVTM and CDR2 as ANQGSEA. V gave up 2 bases and J gave up 6 bases; unmatched junction bases: 8. The CDR3 region is CSVEQTTGDDGYTF. For the CDR3, the DNA is TGCAGCGTTGAACAAACGACAGGGGACGATGGCTACACCTTC.

This rearrangement joins TRBV6-1 to TRBJ1-1; D is uncertain. Germline V gene data show CDR1 as MNHNS and CDR2 as SASEGT. Trimming left V 8 bases short and J 3 bases short, with 13 bases between. The CDR3 length is 13 residues. CDR3 DNA sequence: TGTGCCAGCGCCCTGATACAAGACACTGAAGCTTTCTTT. Translation: CASALIQDTEAFF.

CDR3 residues: CASSLEPGIRYEQYF. Here the CDR3 DNA reads TGTGCCAGCAGCTTAGAGCCGGGAATCCGATACGAGCAGTACTTC. This chain connects TRBV11-2 to TRBJ2-7; weak D call: TRBD2 (5 bases). Germline CDR1 reads SGHAT; CDR2 reads FQNNGV. The CDR3 consists of 15 residues. V lost 0 bases, J lost 4 bases, and 13 bases lay in between.

The chain links TRBV5-1 to TRBJ1-2; 7 nucleotides align to TRBD1. The CDR3 runs to 14 residues. CDR1 is SGHRS, CDR2 YFSETQ, per germline. The ends lost 0 bases at V and 4 bases at J; junction bases unmatched: 3. The CDR3: CASSLGDSSYGYTF. The CDR3 DNA reads as TGCGCCAGCAGCTTGGGGGACAGTAGCTATGGCTACACCTTC.

A word on this clone: A junction end diverges from the germline sequence, so it may reflect a read error. The CDR3 coding sequence is TGTGCCATCGGTGAGCCGGGACAACCGGCGGGCTATGGCTACACCTTC. Translating gives CAIGEPGQPAGYGYTF. The chain recombines TRBV10-3 with TRBJ1-2, with D perhaps TRBD1 (6 bases). Per germline, CDR1 ENHRY and CDR2 SYGVKD. CDR3 length: 16 residues.

The chain couples TRBV25-1 to TRBJ2-5, with D possibly TRBD2 on 5 matching bases. The CDR3 runs to 12 residues. V lost 8 bases, J lost 1 base, and 8 bases lay in between. Germline-derived CDR1 and CDR2 are MGHDK and SYGVNS. CDR3 residues: CASRRGQETQYF. The DNA of the CDR3 is TGTGCCAGCCGCCGGGGCCAAGAGACCCAGTACTTC. Based on the CDR3 plus reference TRBV25-1 and TRBJ2-5, the full variable domain is EADIYQTPRYLVIGTGKKITLECSQTMGHDKMYWYQQDPGMELHLIHYSYGVNSTEKGDLSSESTVSRIRTEHFPLTLESARPSHTSQYLCASRRGQETQYFGPGTRLLVL.

The chain joins TRBV5-4 to TRBJ2-1; a possible D gene is TRBD2 (6 bases). The CDR3 is 14 amino acids. V was trimmed by 10 bases and J by 0 bases, leaving 14 bases between them. CDR1 is SGHNT and CDR2 is YYREEE in the germline V gene (reference sequence). The CDR3 here is CAAGRRDSYNEQFF. The DNA for the CDR3 is TGTGCCGCAGGACGGCGGGACTCCTACAATGAGCAGTTCTTC.

This chain links TRBV11-2 with TRBJ2-7; 8 positions match TRBD1. The CDR3 covers 17 residues. CDR1 is SGHAT, CDR2 FQNNGV, per germline. V lost 1 base to trimming and J lost 2 bases; unmatched junction nucleotides: 10. The CDR3 sequence: CASSLGGLGDRPYEQYF. In DNA, the CDR3 is TGTGCCAGCAGCTTAGGGGGTTTAGGGGACAGGCCCTACGAGCAGTACTTC.

The V and J genes are TRBV7-9 and TRBJ2-1, with TRBD2 matching over 14 bases. Germline loops: CDR1 SEHNR, CDR2 FQNEAQ (reference sequence). This CDR3 region has 15 residues. V dropped 6 bases and J dropped 8; count of bases not matched to a gene: 6. As DNA, the CDR3 is TGTGCCAGCAGGCCCGGGACTAGCGGGAGTGATGAGCAGTTCTTC. This translates into CASRPGTSGSDEQFF.

The V gene is TRBV7-2, the J gene TRBJ2-1; TRBD2 might be the D (6 bases). The CDR3 consists of 15 residues. Deletions cut 3 bases from V and 5 bases from J, with 14 bases between. Germline-derived CDR1 and CDR2 are SGHTA and FQGNSA. DNA for the CDR3: TGTGCCAGCAGCTTCATAGCGGAGCCAGACAATGAGCAGTTCTTC. Translating it yields CASSFIAEPDNEQFF.

This clone was seen more than once but under ten times. The chain employs TRBV28 and TRBJ2-7; 8 nucleotides match TRBD2. Germline trimming cut 6 bases from V and 0 bases from J; bases unmatched to any gene: 4. Germline-derived CDR1 and CDR2 are MDHEN and SYDVKM. The CDR3 spans 14 residues. In DNA, the CDR3 is TGTGCCAGCAGAGTAGCGGGGAGCTCCTACGAGCAGTACTTC. This sequence encodes CASRVAGSSYEQYF.

The chain has TRBV5-1 and TRBJ2-5, with 9 bases identical to TRBD1. J lost 5 bases, V lost 3 bases, and 5 bases had no gene match. Germline lookup yields CDR1 SGHRS and CDR2 YFSETQ. This CDR3 spans 14 amino acids. For the CDR3, the DNA is TGCGCCAGCAGCTCCACAGGGGGCAGCGAGACCCAGTACTTC. Translated: CASSSTGGSETQYF. The full variable domain, in which reference TRBV5-1 and TRBJ2-5 provide the parts outside the CDR3, is KAGVTQTPRYLIKTRGQQVTLSCSPISGHRSVSWYQQTPGQGLQFLFEYFSETQRNKGNFPGRFSGRQFSNSRSEMNVSTLELGDSALYLCASSSTGGSETQYFGPGTRLLVL.

The V and J genes are TRBV19 and TRBJ2-3, with 9 bases that match TRBD2. The trim removed 6 bases at V and 5 bases at J, leaving 12 bases unmatched. CDR3 length: 16 amino acids. Germline values: CDR1 LNHDA, CDR2 SQIVND (reference sequence). The CDR3 DNA follows: TGTGCCAGTAGCACAAGGGCCGGGACTAGCCAAGATACGCAGTATTTT. It encodes CASSTRAGTSQDTQYF.

This clone was detected only once. The rearrangement joins TRBV7-8 to TRBJ1-1, with 7 bases fitting TRBD1. Unmatched junction bases numbered 6, after V lost 7 bases and J lost 1 base. The CDR3 totals 14 residues. Per germline, CDR1 SGHVS and CDR2 FQNEAQ. The CDR3 DNA sequence: TGTGCCAGCATCTTGGGGACAGCGAACACTGAAGCTTTCTTT. Protein sequence: CASILGTANTEAFF. Full variable domain (outside the CDR3, taken from reference TRBV7-8 and TRBJ1-1): GAGVSQSPRYKVAKRGQDVALRCDPISGHVSLFWYQQALGQGPEFLTYFQNEAQLDKSGLPSDRFFAERPEGSVSTLKIQRTQQEDSAVYLCASILGTANTEAFFGQGTRLTVV.

This clone was seen more than once but under ten times. The chain is built from TRBV11-2 and TRBJ2-7; perhaps TRBD2 as D (5 bases). Trimming stripped 4 bases from V and 2 bases from J, with 15 bases between. This CDR3 is built from 15 residues. In germline, CDR1 is SGHAT, CDR2 FQNNGV. The CDR3 DNA follows: TGTGCCAGCAGCTCGCCTCCCTCGGGGACCTACGAGCAGTACTTC. It yields the protein CASSSPPSGTYEQYF.

V usage is TRBV6-1 and J usage is TRBJ2-7, with 7 nucleotides matching TRBD1. There are 18 residues in the CDR3. Germline V gene data show CDR1 as MNHNS and CDR2 as SASEGT. V trimming: 0 bases; J trimming: 0 bases; junction bases outside the gene matches: 11. The CDR3 loop reads CASSEAQKGGASSYEQYF. As DNA, the CDR3 is TGTGCCAGCAGTGAAGCGCAGAAAGGGGGCGCGAGCTCCTACGAGCAGTACTTC.

The chain uses TRBV4-1 and TRBJ1-3, with 7 nucleotides matching TRBD1. Germline trimming cut 4 bases from V and 3 bases from J; bases unmatched to any gene: 9. CDR3 length: 16 amino acids. Germline V CDR1 and CDR2: MGHRA, YSYEKL. The chain's CDR3 is CASSRNRGGDGNTIYF. Here the CDR3 DNA reads TGCGCCAGCAGCCGCAACAGGGGCGGAGATGGAAACACCATATATTTT.